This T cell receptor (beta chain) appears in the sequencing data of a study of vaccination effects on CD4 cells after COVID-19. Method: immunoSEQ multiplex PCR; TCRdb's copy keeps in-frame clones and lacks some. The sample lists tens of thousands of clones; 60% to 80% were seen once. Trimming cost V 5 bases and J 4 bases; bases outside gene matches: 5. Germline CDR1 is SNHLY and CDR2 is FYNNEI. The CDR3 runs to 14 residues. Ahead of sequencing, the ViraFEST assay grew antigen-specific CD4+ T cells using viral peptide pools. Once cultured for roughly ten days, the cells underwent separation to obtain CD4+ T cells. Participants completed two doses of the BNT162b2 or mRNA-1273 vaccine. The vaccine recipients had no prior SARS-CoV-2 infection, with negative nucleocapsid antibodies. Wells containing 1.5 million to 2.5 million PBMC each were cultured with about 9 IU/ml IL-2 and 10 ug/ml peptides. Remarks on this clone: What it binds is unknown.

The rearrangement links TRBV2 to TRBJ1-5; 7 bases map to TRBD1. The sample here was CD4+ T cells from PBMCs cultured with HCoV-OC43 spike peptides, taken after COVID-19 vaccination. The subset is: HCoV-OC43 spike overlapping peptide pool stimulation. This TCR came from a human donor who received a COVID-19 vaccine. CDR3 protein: CASSPDRDNQPQHF. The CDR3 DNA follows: TGTGCCAGCAGTCCCGACAGGGATAATCAGCCCCAGCATTTT.